This T cell receptor (beta chain) is from a study of blood T cell repertoires in COVID-19. Trimming at V came to 1 base and at J to 2 bases, leaving 9 bases not matched to a gene. This CDR3 region has 16 residues. Germline V CDR1 and CDR2: GTSNPN, SVGIG (reference sequence). Here immunoSEQ multiplex PCR was the method, and the copy in TCRdb shows in-frame clones only, minus some. This table holds about 68,000 clones, about 89% found once. This TCR derives from a man aged 45 to 65 with COVID-19, enrolled during active disease. The rearrangement joins TRBV30 to TRBJ2-5; 8 bases align to TRBD2. Sequencing was performed on peripheral blood. The chain's CDR3 is CAWSGRAGEQQETQYF. CDR3 DNA: TGTGCCTGGAGTGGGAGAGCGGGAGAGCAGCAAGAGACCCAGTACTTC.